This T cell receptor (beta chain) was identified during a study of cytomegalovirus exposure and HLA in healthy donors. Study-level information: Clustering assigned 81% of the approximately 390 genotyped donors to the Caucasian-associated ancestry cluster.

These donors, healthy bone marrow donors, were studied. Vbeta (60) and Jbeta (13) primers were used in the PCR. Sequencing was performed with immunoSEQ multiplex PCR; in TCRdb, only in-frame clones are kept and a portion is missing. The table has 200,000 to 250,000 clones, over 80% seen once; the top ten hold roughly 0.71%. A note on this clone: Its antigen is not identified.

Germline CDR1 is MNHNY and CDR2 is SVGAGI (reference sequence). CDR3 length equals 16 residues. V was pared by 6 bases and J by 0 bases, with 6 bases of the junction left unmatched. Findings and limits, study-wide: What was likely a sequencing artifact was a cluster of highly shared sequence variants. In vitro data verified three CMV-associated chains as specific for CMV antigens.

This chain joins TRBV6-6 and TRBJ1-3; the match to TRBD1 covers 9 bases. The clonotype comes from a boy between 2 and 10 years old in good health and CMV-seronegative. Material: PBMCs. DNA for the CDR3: TGTGCCAGCAGACAAACAGGGGGCAACTCTGGAAACACCATATATTTT. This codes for CASRQTGGNSGNTIYF.